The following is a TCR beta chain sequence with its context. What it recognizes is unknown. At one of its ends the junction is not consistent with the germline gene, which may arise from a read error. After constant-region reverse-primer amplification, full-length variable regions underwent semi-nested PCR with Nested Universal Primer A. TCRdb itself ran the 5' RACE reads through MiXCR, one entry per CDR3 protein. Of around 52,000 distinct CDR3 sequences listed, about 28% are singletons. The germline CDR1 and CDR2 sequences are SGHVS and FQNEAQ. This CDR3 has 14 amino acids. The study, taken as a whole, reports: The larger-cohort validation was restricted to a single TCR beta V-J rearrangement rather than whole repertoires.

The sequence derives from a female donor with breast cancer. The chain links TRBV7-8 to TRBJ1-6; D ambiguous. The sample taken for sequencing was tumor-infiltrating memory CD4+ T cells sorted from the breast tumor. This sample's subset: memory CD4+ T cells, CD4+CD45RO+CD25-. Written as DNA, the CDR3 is TGTGCCAGAAGCTTAGCACCTCTCGGTTCACCCCTCCACTTT. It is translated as CARSLAPLGSPLHF.